This note documents a single T cell receptor (beta chain) sequence. This sample stems from a study of cytomegalovirus exposure and HLA in healthy donors. Overall study context: The 120 or so validation repertoires were reported in a later analysis to have been generated on the same platform as the roughly 670 first-cohort repertoires.

Trimming cost V 8 bases and J 8 bases; bases outside gene matches: 8. This CDR3 has 13 amino acids. The germline gives CDR1 SGHRS, CDR2 YFSETQ. Profiled with immunoSEQ multiplex PCR; TCRdb holds only in-frame clones, not every one. The sample holds about 110,000 clones, more than 70% seen once. The donors were part of the validation cohort of over a hundred subjects. That cohort was separate from the first cohort, which comprised 500 to 850 subjects. Sequencing was carried out using PBMCs. The chain is built from TRBV5-1 and TRBJ2-7; 12 bases map to TRBD2. This receptor was taken from a woman aged 18-29 years in good health and CMV-seronegative. Here the CDR3 DNA reads TGCGCCAGTAAATCTAGCGGGAGGGCCAAGCAGTACTTC. The encoded protein is CASKSSGRAKQYF.